This passage covers 5 T cell receptor beta chains from one sample sequenced in a study of T cells in Graves' hyperthyroidism and ophthalmopathy. TCR beta CDR3 regions were amplified from RNA transcripts. First-round RT-PCR targeting the TCR CDR3 was performed with the HTBI primer set. TCRdb ran MiXCR on the multiplex PCR reads and lists one entry per CDR3 protein. There are over 300,000 distinct CDR3 sequences in the sample; approximately 15% occur only once, and about 10% lies in the top ten. Material for sequencing was blood. The receptor set was obtained from a woman aged 55-70 years with Graves' hyperthyroidism.

This clonotype was counted many times. The chain employs TRBV9 and TRBJ2-5; no definite D call. Trimming shortened V by 4 bases and J by 1 base, and 8 bases separated the two germline ends. The CDR3 contains 13 residues. Germline V gene sequence: CDR1 SGDLS, CDR2 YYNGEE. CDR3 in amino acids: CASSRSPQETQYF. The CDR3 DNA sequence: TGTGCCAGCAGCCGATCCCCCCAAGAGACCCAGTACTTC.

This clonotype has a count of ten or more. In nucleotides, the CDR3 is TGCAGTGCTAGGAGCGGGATGTACTACGAGCAGTACTTC. Encoded protein: CSARSGMYYEQYF. The chain recombines TRBV20-1 with TRBJ2-7; 7 positions agree with TRBD2. Germline loops: CDR1 DFQATT, CDR2 SNEGSKA (reference sequence). J was trimmed by 3 bases and V by 3 bases; bases with no gene match: 5. This CDR3 has 13 amino acids.

The table lists this clonotype with many counts. The rearrangement uses TRBV20-1 and TRBJ2-1; D unclear. Trimming removed 0 bases at V and 0 bases at J, with 6 bases between. CDR3 size: 14 residues. Germline CDR1 and CDR2: DFQATT and SNEGSKA (reference sequence). DNA for the CDR3: TGCAGTGCTAGAGAGGCTGGCTCCTACAATGAGCAGTTCTTC. It encodes CSAREAGSYNEQFF.

This clonotype was detected ten times or more. This chain links TRBV18 with TRBJ2-7, with TRBD2 matching over 7 bases. In germline, CDR1 is KGHSH, CDR2 LQKENI. The CDR3 is made up of 13 amino acids. V shed 8 bases and J 5 bases; nucleotides not matched to a gene: 9. The CDR3 region has the DNA TGTGCCAGCCCGAGCGGGGAGGGCCACGAGCAGTACTTC. As protein: CASPSGEGHEQYF.

This clonotype appeared many times. This rearrangement joins TRBV28 to TRBJ2-1, with 7 positions matching TRBD2. Trimming at V came to 5 bases and at J to 3 bases, leaving 7 bases not matched to a gene. Germline assignment: CDR1 MDHEN and CDR2 SYDVKM. CDR3 length: 15 amino acids. The DNA for the CDR3 is TGTGCCAGCAGTCTCTCTAGCGGCTTCTACAATGAGCAGTTCTTC. It translates to CASSLSSGFYNEQFF. The full variable domain, completed using reference TRBV28 and TRBJ2-1, is DVKVTQSSRYLVKRTGEKVFLECVQDMDHENMFWYRQDPGLGLRLIYFSYDVKMKEKGDIPEGYSVSREKKERFSLILESASTNQTSMYLCASSLSSGFYNEQFFGPGTRLTVL.